This T cell receptor beta chain was sequenced in a study of blood T cell repertoires in COVID-19 (dated by TCRdb to 2018 to 2020). The study in broad terms: Samples covering the acute and convalescent phases of COVID-19 were provided by collaborators in the United States, Italy and Spain. The prospective study material was composed of cDNA or gDNA derived from T cells, B-cell-depleted T cells, or PBMCs. Subjects who had been exposed to COVID-19, were actively infected with it, or had recovered from it provided the deeply sampled blood TCRbeta repertoires that made up the dataset. The repertoires were made available in a free public database intended to serve as a resource for research on the immune response to SARS-CoV-2. The samples were drawn from two sources: the first 160 participants of the ongoing ImmuneRACE study, and 1,000 to 1,500 subjects contributed by 6 global collaborators. Nearly every sample came with metadata listing a de-identified subject ID, COVID-19 status, age in years and sex. HLA class I and class II types, where available, came from metadata supplied by the sample provider rather than from assay-based typing.

This clone occurred once. Its antigen is not yet known. Per-base qualities were not stored, and no clone one base away is much larger. Other DNA variants within this sample encode the same CDR3. Sequences MRHNA (CDR1) and SNTAGT (CDR2) are obtained from the germline V gene. Trimmed from V: 0 bases; trimmed from J: 4 bases; junction bases lacking a gene match: 1. Counted from cysteine to phenylalanine, this CDR3 has 15 amino acids. Solely the CDR3 DNA is kept, with 45 bases framed from the first base. Enrolling through a virtual design, the prospective study's participants ranged in age from roughly 18 to 90 years and lived across roughly 24 United States geographic areas. Cohort assignment in the prospective study relied on participant-reported clinical history from a screening survey and a study questionnaire. Exposed participants had been in contact, within 2 weeks of entering the study, with a person who had a PCR-confirmed or clinician-diagnosed case of COVID-19. In the prospective study, whole blood, serum and a nasopharyngeal or oropharyngeal swab were collected from each participant by mobile phlebotomists. Participants in the prospective study had the option to provide additional blood draws and questionnaires over an approximately 2-month period. Prospective study blood samples were shipped either frozen or at room temperature before DNA extraction.

The paper as a whole reports these results and caveats: How much clinical and demographic metadata was included differed by source and by participant, and the metadata was provided uncurated.

The immunoSEQ Assay, a bias-controlled multiplex PCR, was used to amplify TCRbeta CDR3 regions from genomic DNA. The original pipeline was this. Nucleated cell counts per sample were estimated from amplification of reference gene primers within the assay. Sequence reads were collapsed and filtered to measure the absolute abundance of every unique TCRbeta CDR3 rearrangement. For each sample, productive Simpson clonality was calculated as the square root of Simpson's diversity index over productive rearrangements. TCRdb mirrors the immuneACCESS table, restricted to in-frame sequences. Some clones are absent from its copies; in checked studies, under half trace to an unresolved V gene, and the reason for the others is unknown. V, J and clone size derive from that table, while D and trimming were established from the DNA sequence. The sample table lists about 350,000 clones, around nine tenths of them with a count of one. Just over 1% of the sample lies in the top ten.

The rearrangement combines TRBV6-4 with TRBJ2-1, and 9 junctional nucleotides match TRBD2. The specimen was PBMCs or T cells enriched from blood (not recorded which). This clonotype was sampled from a woman in her 30s who had been exposed to COVID-19. The nucleotide sequence reads TGTGCCAGCAGTGACTCTACTAGCGGGTACAATGAGCAGTTCTTC. This is translated as CASSDSTSGYNEQFF.